These 27 T cell receptor delta chains were sequenced from one sample in a study of γδ T cells in repeated Plasmodium falciparum infection (dated by TCRdb to the early 2020s). The library was prepared using multiplex PCR. The sequencer listed for this sample is Illumina MiSeq. Clone calls in TCRdb were regenerated from the public reads with CATT, after which identical DNA sequences shared one row. For this sample there are about 57,000 delta-chain clones; around 1.5% appear just once. The ten largest account for 14% to 15% of the sample. For bulk TCR repertoire analysis, Vgamma9/Vdelta2+ and Vdelta2-negative gammadelta T cell populations were isolated by flow sorting from peripheral blood mononuclear cells. Sequenced sample: gamma-delta T cells from blood. These receptors came from a pool of human donors (malaria-infected and uninfected, not separated).

Of note for this clone: This may come from a read error, since a much larger clone is one base off. Other DNA sequences in this sample translate to the same CDR3. The V gene is TRDV1, the J gene TRDJ1, with 11 bases that match TRDD3. Germline loops: CDR1 TSWWSYY, CDR2 QGS. This CDR3 spans 20 amino acids. In DNA, the CDR3 is TGTGCTCTTGGGGAACCCGAGCGGCCCTACTGGGGGATATACACCGATAAGCTCATCTTT. It yields the protein CALGEPERPYWGIYTDKLIF.

About this clone itself: A far larger clone lies a single base away; this is likely a read error. Other DNA sequences in the same sample also yield this CDR3. The gene calls are TRDV1 and TRDJ1; D unclear. The CDR3 totals 16 residues. The germline V gene encodes CDR1 TSWWSYY and CDR2 QGS. In nucleotides, the CDR3 is TGTGCTCTTGGGACCCCGGGACTCCGAAACACCGACAAACTCATCTTT. This sequence encodes CALGTPGLRNTDKLIF.

As regards this clone: The amino acid sequence in TCRdb belongs to a much larger clone and departs from this DNA's translation at residue 13, likely a sequencing read error; the sequence shown is translated from the DNA. The J gene is TRDJ1, the V gene TRDV2; 8 nucleotides line up with TRDD3. The CDR3 extends over 14 amino acids. Germline V CDR1 and CDR2: GEAIGNYY, EKD. CDR3 in amino acids: CACDTGIRYDKLTF. CDR3 sequence (DNA): TGTGCCTGTGACACCGGGATACGCTACGATAAACTCACCTTT.

This clone was detected ten times or more. Translating this DNA gives a protein that differs at residue 3 from the TCRdb one, which belongs to a much larger clone; a read error is likely, and the protein shown is this translation. The V gene is TRDV1, the J gene TRDJ1, with 13 nucleotides matching TRDD3. The germline V gene encodes CDR1 TSWWSYY and CDR2 QGS. The CDR3 runs to 22 residues. The CDR3 region has the DNA TGTGCTATTGGGGAACTGGGATCAAGTCGTACTGGGGGATACGTCGACACCGATAAACTCATCTTT. Its translation is CAIGELGSSRTGGYVDTDKLIF.

Notes on this clone: TCRdb's listed protein matches a much larger clone and diverges from this DNA's translation at residue 21, likely through a read error; the protein shown comes from the DNA. This chain connects TRDV1 to TRDJ1; 13 bases line up with TRDD3. The length of the CDR3 is 23 residues. CDR1 is TSWWSYY, CDR2 QGS, per germline. As DNA, the CDR3 is TGTGCTCTTGGGGGGGAAGTTCCTTTATGGTACTGGGGGATACGCAGTATGACCGATAAACGCATCTTT. Its protein product is CALGGEVPLWYWGIRSMTDKRIF.

Note on this clone: For this DNA, TCRdb reports the protein of a much larger clone, which diverges at residue 3, most likely from a read error; the protein presented here is translated directly from the DNA. The chain couples TRDV1 to TRDJ1, with 13 bases fitting TRDD3. The J gene is absent in TCRdb and was assigned here via DNA matching to germline. CDR3 length equals 22 residues. Germline V gene lookup returns CDR1 TSWWSYY and CDR2 QGS. The DNA of the CDR3 is TGTGCTCCTGGGGAACCTACGGGGATTACTGGGGGATACGCAGCGGGGACCGATAAACTCATCTTT. Its protein is CAPGEPTGITGGYAAGTDKLIF.

This clone was seen at least ten times. A far more abundant clone sits one base away, making this likely a read error. The chain carries TRDV1 and TRDJ1, with D possibly TRDD2 on 6 matching bases. TCRdb offers no J gene call, so here the DNA was matched to germline to obtain one. The CDR3 contains 17 residues. CDR1 is TSWWSYY and CDR2 is QGS in the germline V gene. V was cut by 4 bases and J by 1 base, with 19 bases left in between. The CDR3 is CALGGGLPRLRTDKLIF. The CDR3 DNA is TGTGCTCTTGGGGGGGGCCTTCCCCGCCTCCGCACCGATAAACTCATCTTT.

This clone was seen only a few times. The protein TCRdb lists belongs to a much larger clone and differs from this DNA's translation at residue 3, which points to a read error; the protein shown is made from the DNA. The V call is TRDV1, the J call TRDJ1; 9 nucleotides line up with TRDD3. The J gene, missing from TCRdb, was assigned here through DNA to germline matching. The germline gives CDR1 TSWWSYY, CDR2 QGS. There are 21 residues in the CDR3. The CDR3 DNA reads TGTGCTTTTGGGGAGGGAACCCTTCGCCCTGCTAGGTGGGGGATAAGCGATAAACTCATCTTT. This gives the protein CAFGEGTLRPARWGISDKLIF.

Turning to this clone: The amino acid sequence in TCRdb belongs to a much larger clone and departs from this DNA's translation at residue 17, likely a sequencing read error; the sequence shown is translated from the DNA. The rearrangement links TRDV1 to TRDJ1, with 8 positions matching TRDD3. In the absence of a J gene in TCRdb, the DNA was matched to germline to assign it here. With V trimmed by 4 bases and J by 3 bases, 28 bases remained unmatched. The CDR3 consists of 22 residues. Germline assignment: CDR1 TSWWSYY and CDR2 QGS. CDR3 sequence (DNA): TGTGCTCTTGGGGTCGTATACGTTAGGACGGACTGGGGGTTTTGGTACGCCGATAAACTCATCTTT. Translation: CALGVVYVRTDWGFWYADKLIF.

This clone occurred many times. For this DNA, TCRdb reports the protein of a much larger clone, which diverges at residue 5, most likely from a read error; the protein presented here is translated directly from the DNA. CDR3 loop: CACDQVLGDTSLKLIF. CDR3 DNA sequence: TGTGCCTGTGATCAGGTACTGGGGGATACCTCCCTTAAACTCATCTTT. The J gene is TRDJ1, the V gene TRDV2; 12 nucleotides agree with TRDD3. The ends lost 4 bases at V and 7 bases at J; junction bases unmatched: 12. This CDR3 has 16 residues. Germline assignment: CDR1 GEAIGNYY and CDR2 EKD.

This clone was counted at least ten times. A read error likely explains this, since a far larger clone differs by one base. The identical CDR3 is also encoded by other nucleotide sequences in the sample. The chain has TRDV1 and TRDJ1, with TRDD3 matching over 8 bases. This CDR3 is built from 22 residues. CDR1 is TSWWSYY, CDR2 QGS, per germline. With 6 bases clipped from V and 5 bases from J, the junction kept 32 bases outside the gene matches. The CDR3 bases are TGTGCTCTTGGTGTAAACCCGCCTTCCGACGACCAATGTGGGATACGCACTGATAAACTCATCTTT. Amino acid sequence: CALGVNPPSDDQCGIRTDKLIF.

Remarks on this clone: The mismatch at residue 3 between this DNA's translation and the TCRdb protein of a much larger clone likely reflects a read error; the protein shown is translated from the DNA. V is TRDV1 and J is TRDJ1; 11 bases map to TRDD3. CDR1 and CDR2 (germline): TSWWSYY, QGS. The CDR3 extends over 20 amino acids. The CDR3 loop is CAFGETRYWGIYSHTDKLIF. DNA of the CDR3: TGTGCTTTTGGGGAAACCCGGTACTGGGGGATATATTCCCACACCGATAAACTCATCTTT.

With respect to this clone: Only one base separates this from a far larger clonotype, so it likely reflects a read error. Different DNA sequences within this sample yield the same CDR3. This chain links TRDV2 with TRDJ3; a weak D match, TRDD3 (5 bases). No J gene is reported in TCRdb; it was inferred here by comparing the DNA with germline. The germline V and J ends were trimmed by 3 bases and 2 bases, with 22 bases remaining between them. This CDR3 has 20 residues. The germline V gene has CDR1 GEAIGNYY and CDR2 EKD. The CDR3 is CACDRTRGYATPWDTRQMFF. DNA for the CDR3: TGTGCCTGTGACCGGACTCGGGGGTACGCGACCCCCTGGGACACCCGACAGATGTTTTTC.

This clone was found many times. For this DNA, TCRdb reports the protein of a much larger clone, which diverges at residue 7, most likely from a read error; the protein presented here is translated directly from the DNA. This sequence joins TRDV2 and TRDJ1, with 9 bases identical to TRDD3. Germline CDR1 is GEAIGNYY and CDR2 is EKD. The V gene end was trimmed by 1 base and the J gene end by 1 base; junction bases not matched to a gene: 12. The CDR3 runs 18 residues. The CDR3 DNA follows: TGTGCCTGTGACACGTCTCGCTCTGGGGGATTGGGCACCGATAAACTCATCTTT. Protein sequence: CACDTSRSGGLGTDKLIF.

As concerns this clone: The TCRdb protein, from a much larger clone, departs from this DNA's translation at residue 7, likely by read error; the protein shown derives from the DNA. The chain recombines TRDV1 with TRDJ1; TRDD2 is a possible D gene (5 bases). V lost 2 bases and J lost 0, with 19 bases in between. The CDR3 is made up of 18 amino acids. The germline V gene encodes CDR1 TSWWSYY and CDR2 QGS. CDR3 nucleotide sequence: TGTGCTCTTGGGGAATTTTCCCTACTTAGCCGTAACACCGATAAACTCATCTTT. It encodes CALGEFSLLSRNTDKLIF.

Note on this clone: A single base is all that separates this from a far larger clone, so a read error is likely. The sample contains more than one DNA sequence encoding this CDR3. V gene TRDV1 combines with J gene TRDJ1, with a tentative D call TRDD2 (6 bases). The CDR3 has 20 residues. Germline assignment: CDR1 TSWWSYY and CDR2 QGS. The CDR3 bases are TGTGCTCTCGGGGAACCCCCGGAAGACCTTCCCCAAAAGTACACCGATAAACTCATCTTT. Translated, it gives CALGEPPEDLPQKYTDKLIF.

There are many counts of this clone. The protein that TCRdb holds for this DNA derives from a much larger clone and differs from the translated DNA at residue 5, which likely indicates a read error; the protein shown here is translated from the DNA. CDR3 in amino acids: CALGGFPSTGGPTYTDKLIF. The CDR3 DNA is TGTGCTCTTGGGGGGTTTCCCAGTACTGGGGGACCGACGTACACCGATAAACTCATCTTT. The V call is TRDV1, the J call TRDJ1, with 9 bases matching TRDD3. The CDR3 totals 20 residues. Trimming took 4 bases from V and 0 from J; bases not matched to a gene: 18. Germline V gene lookup returns CDR1 TSWWSYY and CDR2 QGS.

A few counts support this clone. TCRdb's protein for this DNA is that of a much larger clone and differs from the translation at residue 9, likely a read error; the protein shown is the DNA translation. The V call is TRDV1, the J call TRDJ1; 8 nucleotides match TRDD3. Germline CDR1 reads TSWWSYY; CDR2 reads QGS. The ends lost 9 bases at V and 1 base at J; junction bases unmatched: 22. The CDR3 consists of 19 residues. In nucleotides, the CDR3 is TGTGCTCTCAATCACAAGGCAAACTGTGGGATACGGCCCACCGATAAACTCATCTTT. Protein: CALNHKANCGIRPTDKLIF.

This clone appeared a few times. The identical CDR3 is also encoded by other nucleotide sequences in the sample. The chain uses TRDV1 and TRDJ1; a possible D gene is TRDD2 (5 bases). TCRdb leaves out the J gene; it was filled in here by matching the DNA to germline. This CDR3 region has 18 residues. CDR1 and CDR2 from the germline V gene are TSWWSYY and QGS. Trimming shortened V by 3 bases and J by 0 bases, and 20 bases separated the two germline ends. The CDR3 here is CALGDLKPHFPYTDKLIF. CDR3 DNA sequence: TGTGCTCTTGGGGACCTAAAACCCCACTTCCCGTACACCGATAAACTCATCTTT.

About this clone itself: A far larger clone is just one base off, so this is likely a read error. Different DNA sequences within this sample yield the same CDR3. V gene TRDV2 combines with J gene TRDJ1, with 12 positions matching TRDD3. The J segment lost 4 bases and the V segment lost 3 bases, leaving 11 bases of the junction unmatched. Germline V lookup: CDR1 GEAIGNYY, CDR2 EKD. The CDR3 sequence is 17 residues long. CDR3: CACDRLLGDTGVDKLIF. Written as DNA, the CDR3 is TGTGCCTGTGACCGTCTACTGGGGGATACTGGGGTCGATAAACTCATCTTT.

This clone has more than one count but fewer than ten. This likely traces to a read error, being one base from a far larger clone. The same CDR3 is also encoded by other DNA sequences in this sample. The chain is built from TRDV1 and TRDJ1; tentatively, D is TRDD2 or TRDD3 (7 bases each). CDR1 and CDR2 (germline): TSWWSYY, QGS. Trimming removed 7 bases at V and 0 bases at J, with 42 bases between. This CDR3 has 24 amino acids. CDR3 DNA sequence: TGTGCTCTTGTAGCACCTCCTCATTTCCTACACTCACTGTTGGGGGAAAGAAACACCGATAAACTCATCTTT. This sequence encodes CALVAPPHFLHSLLGERNTDKLIF.

On this clone: TCRdb pairs this DNA with a much larger clone's protein that differs at residue 16, likely a read error; the protein shown was translated from the DNA. The rearrangement links TRDV1 to TRDJ1; 12 positions agree with TRDD3. The J gene, not given by TCRdb, was assigned here from a germline match of the nucleotide sequence. Germline CDR1 TSWWSYY, CDR2 QGS. This CDR3 is 19 amino acids long. DNA of the CDR3: TGTGCTCTTATCATTACCCATGGTTATTTACTGGGGGATACCGATGAACTCATCTTT. It encodes CALIITHGYLLGDTDELIF.

The table lists this clone with a few counts. A far larger clone lies a single base away; this is likely a read error. The identical CDR3 is also encoded by other nucleotide sequences in the sample. This rearrangement joins TRDV1 to TRDJ1; D is perhaps TRDD3 (5 bases). No J gene was available from TCRdb, and it was assigned here by a germline match of the DNA. V lost 0 bases to trimming and J lost 3 bases, with 17 bases between them. The germline V gene has CDR1 TSWWSYY and CDR2 QGS. There are 17 residues in the CDR3. The CDR3 region is CALGELRALWVADKLIF. In nucleotides, the CDR3 is TGTGCTCTTGGGGAACTAAGGGCCCTCTGGGTCGCCGATAAACTCATCTTT.

In this sample, this clone turned up a few times. TCRdb assigns this DNA the protein of a much larger clone, which departs from its translation at residue 15; this likely reflects a read error, and the protein shown comes from translating the DNA. This sequence joins TRDV1 and TRDJ1; perhaps TRDD3 as D (5 bases). The J gene, missing from TCRdb, was assigned here through DNA to germline matching. The V end lost 0 bases, the J end lost 0 bases, and 29 bases lay between the germline ends. Germline V gives CDR1 TSWWSYY, CDR2 QGS. This CDR3 is built from 22 residues. For the CDR3, the DNA is TGTGCTCTTGGGGAACTTCCGATCGAGGGGGGCAAGCCAATCCCAAACACCGATAAACTCATCTTT. Translation gives CALGELPIEGGKPIPNTDKLIF.

This clone has more than one count but fewer than ten. TCRdb pairs this DNA with a much larger clone's protein that differs at residue 6, likely a read error; the protein shown was translated from the DNA. V is TRDV1 and J is TRDJ1; 12 nucleotides line up with TRDD3. TCRdb is silent on the J gene; assignment here came from matching the DNA to germline. CDR1 is TSWWSYY and CDR2 is QGS in the germline V gene. J lost 0 bases, V lost 4 bases, and 21 bases had no gene match. CDR3 size: 22 residues. CDR3 nucleotide sequence: TGTGCTCTTGGGGGAGTAGCACCCCCTAACTGGGGGATACTCTTCAACACCGATAAACTCATCTTT. Translated, it gives CALGGVAPPNWGILFNTDKLIF.

This clone was seen repeatedly, ten times or more. At residue 4, the DNA translation does not agree with TCRdb's protein; the protein displayed here is the one encoded by the DNA. This chain links TRDV1 with TRDJ1; 12 bases match TRDD3. The germline gives CDR1 TSWWSYY, CDR2 QGS. The V gene end was trimmed by 7 bases and the J gene end by 1 base; junction bases not matched to a gene: 22. This CDR3 region has 21 residues. This chain's CDR3 is CALEDTPRGLGDTMRTDKLIF. The CDR3 nucleotides read TGTGCTCTTGAGGACACCCCTAGAGGGCTGGGGGATACGATGCGCACCGATAAACTCATCTTT.

V gene TRDV3 combines with J gene TRDJ1; D might be TRDD2 or TRDD3, each matching 5 bases. TCRdb does not report a J gene; here it was assigned by matching the DNA to germline references. The ends were cut back, 0 bases at V and 3 bases at J, with 26 bases in the middle. The CDR3 consists of 18 residues. Germline V CDR1 and CDR2: TVYSNPD, GDNSRS (reference sequence). CDR3 region: CAFRSRPYLFGAADKLIF. The CDR3 coding sequence is TGTGCCTTTAGAAGTCGTCCCTACTTGTTTGGGGCCGCCGATAAACTCATCTTT.